Listed here is a single T cell receptor beta chain. There is no known antigen for this receptor. Base-call qualities are not available, and no considerably larger clone is one nucleotide away. Participants were included only if at least one PBMC sample before ART initiation and at least two post-ART samples were available. All participants with HIV were treated in the United States of America. Before DNA extraction, cryopreserved samples of about 0.95-11 million PBMC were thawed and then washed. At the time of the earliest PBMC sample for each participant with HIV, ages ranged from about 23 to 60 years. Each participant contributed PBMC samples from 1-4 timepoints before ART initiation and 2-8 timepoints after ART initiation, with a median of 7 samples. For every participant, serial HIV viral load, CD4+ T-cell count, ART history and demographic data were obtained. A Qiagen kit on a QIAcube was used to extract genomic DNA from unsorted PBMC, with samples processed in batches of 12.

This entry comes from a study of long-term antiretroviral therapy in people with HIV (dated by TCRdb to 2021 to 2024). For the study in its entirety: Collection of the earliest samples took place about a decade ahead of the 2015 WHO recommendation for immediate ART, at a time when ART was typically delayed until CD4 counts fell. A retrospective serial study tested whether changes in peripheral blood TRB repertoire composition and diversity were associated with ART initiation and durable HIV suppression. From some 28 adults with confirmed HIV infection, the cohort provided around 180 cryopreserved PBMC samples, gathered serially across a mean of approximately six years (range 1-12). Of the roughly 27 participants with HIV, 10 to 11 were female. Test extractions of a monoclonal T-cell line alongside approximately 34 polyclonal samples showed no cross-contamination during QIAcube processing. Beyond this particular receptor, the publication reports: Limited PBMC availability meant only the TCR beta chain was sequenced, without alpha chain pairing. Compared with controls, HIV repertoires had narrower CDR3 length ranges, and the network structure pointed to an antigen-experienced repertoire that shifted only slightly toward naive after ART. The repertoire was dominated across all time points by expanded TRB clones identified before ART initiation, although this dominance was seen to fluctuate and to decrease in many PLHIV after ART. The samples span the years 2004 to 2017, and the ART regimens used at that time may not be as effective as current regimens. Starting ART was linked to a significant rise in TRB diversity, yet even with long-term ART the diversity remained significantly lower than in transplant donor controls. Inferences about post-ART repertoire changes are limited because no data were available on ART adherence, viral resistance or therapy changes. Because pre-ART samples had limited cell numbers, profiling was done on unsorted PBMC rather than on sorted CD4+ and CD8+ T cells.

From its cysteine to its phenylalanine, the CDR3 spans 17 amino acids. The read is trimmed to its CDR3 DNA, 51 bases read in frame from base 1. The V and J ends are trimmed by 10 bases and 6 bases, leaving 30 bases between them. Reading the germline V gene (reference sequence) gives CDR1 SEHNR and CDR2 FQNEAQ. The immunoSEQ hsTCRB v3.0 assay was used at survey level resolution to sequence the TRB variable region. TRB sequencing targeted a depth of about 40,000-50,000 T-cell genomes per sample. An Illumina MiSeq with a v3 150-cycle kit was used to sequence the pooled TRB libraries. The study's processing was this. Repertoire analysis was run in R within a reproducible Nextflow workflow that covered QC, data transformation and analysis. LymphoSeq2, an R package for exploring AIRR-Seq data, was used to implement custom analyses. After excluding a few samples that yielded fewer than 5000 total TRB sequences, 188 HIV repertoires remained for analysis. Of the roughly 180 retained HIV repertoires, almost 60 were collected before and under 150 after ART initiation. Each repertoire was downsampled to 5000 TRB nucleotide sequences, and summary statistics were averaged across 100 downsampling iterations. Only TRB sequences with CDR3 regions of at least seven amino acids were retained for analysis. Two measures captured diversity: a Shannon entropy-derived clonality score and the Gini coefficient. In the repertoire networks, any two of the top 5000 CDR3 amino acid sequences were connected whenever the two sequences differed by an edit distance of one. For TRB CDR3 amino acid sequences, antigen specificity groups and MHC restriction were predicted with GLIPH2. To flag known CMV, EBV, HIV or tissue antigen associations, CDR3 amino acid sequences were matched against VDJdb and McPAS-TCR. Pre-ART, post-ART and control groups were compared with Wilcoxon signed-rank tests and Holm-Bonferroni correction. Entries here come from immuneACCESS through TCRdb and include only in-frame sequences with V and J called. Some clones fail to appear in such tables; in the studies checked, an unresolved V gene covers under half of the shortfall, and the cause of the remainder is unknown. V and J calls and clone size come straight from that table; D and trimming were deduced from the DNA. For this sample there are about 14,000 clones; about 79% appear just once. Clones ranked in the top ten supply 7.2% of the sample.

The specimen was unsorted PBMCs, collected 0.4 years after starting antiretroviral therapy. The chain employs TRBV7-9 and TRBJ1-2, with a tentative D gene TRBD1 over 6 matching bases. This clonotype originated in a man under 40 with HIV. The DNA sequence is TGTGCCACCTCCGGGGGCCAGGGCCCATCCCCCATTCATGGCTACACCTTC. This is translated as CATSGGQGPSPIHGYTF.